The source of this TCR beta chain is a study of OX40 agonist ivuxolimab in advanced cancers. Broader study findings: No determination was made of the antigen specificity of the expanded peripheral T cells.

The germline gives CDR1 LNHDA, CDR2 SQIVND (reference sequence). CDR3 length: 15 amino acids. The J segment lost 0 bases and the V segment lost 3 bases, leaving 1 base of the junction unmatched. Profiled with immunoSEQ multiplex PCR; TCRdb holds only in-frame clones, not every one. The sample consists of tens of thousands of clones, approximately 80% of them appearing once. This clone has more than one count but fewer than ten. What it binds is unknown. The rearrangement links TRBV19 to TRBJ2-3; 9 nucleotides match TRBD2. Sequenced here: CD4+ or CD8+ T cells sorted from blood, sampled in a trial of the OX40 agonist ivuxolimab. This clonotype was obtained from an adult with an advanced solid tumor such as melanoma, head and neck, liver or kidney cancer. The CDR3 loop is CASSMLAGSTDTQYF. The CDR3 DNA reads TGTGCCAGTAGTATGCTAGCGGGGAGCACAGATACGCAGTATTTT.